Below, 17 T cell receptor beta chains from the same sample are listed, as sequenced in a study of Ad26.COV2.S vaccination and SARS-CoV-2 variants. Treatment described: 15 to 20 received Ad26.COV2.S at low or high dose, single or two shots; 5 received placebo; per-sample allocation not given. Following the first vaccine or placebo injection, samples were taken on day 63. Generated by immunoSEQ multiplex PCR, the TCRdb table keeps only in-frame clones and is missing some. The sample records some 290,000 clones, around 81% being singletons. The sequenced sample was peripheral blood, obtained in a trial of Ad26.COV2.S vaccine versus placebo. Receptors originate from a person aged 18-65 years who received the Ad26.COV2.S COVID-19 vaccine or a placebo.

V and J are TRBV5-1 and TRBJ1-1, with TRBD1 as a possible D gene (6 bases). The germline gives CDR1 SGHRS, CDR2 YFSETQ. This CDR3 is 14 amino acids long. V lost 6 bases, J lost 10 bases, and 22 bases lay in between. CDR3 amino acids: CASTHGTPEERAFF. The CDR3 DNA reads as TGCGCCAGCACCCACGGGACACCCGAAGAGAGAGCTTTCTTT. Using reference TRBV5-1 and TRBJ1-1 for the parts outside the CDR3, the full variable domain is KAGVTQTPRYLIKTRGQQVTLSCSPISGHRSVSWYQQTPGQGLQFLFEYFSETQRNKGNFPGRFSGRQFSNSRSEMNVSTLELGDSALYLCASTHGTPEERAFFGQGTRLTVV.

The chain is built from TRBV6-6 and TRBJ2-7, with D unclear. Trimming removed 5 bases at V and 0 bases at J, with 11 bases between. From germline, CDR1 is MNHNY and CDR2 SVGAGI (reference sequence). The CDR3 runs to 14 residues. This chain's CDR3 is CASSIQKSSYEQYF. The CDR3 region has the DNA TGTGCCAGCAGTATACAGAAATCCTCCTACGAGCAGTACTTC.

This clone has just one count. V is TRBV10-3 and J is TRBJ2-3, with 9 bases that match TRBD1. This CDR3 is built from 14 residues. Germline CDR1 is ENHRY and CDR2 is SYGVKD. The ends lost 2 bases at V and 6 bases at J; junction bases unmatched: 3. For the CDR3, the DNA is TGTGCCATCAGTGAGGACAGGGGGAGTGATACGCAGTATTTT. Encoded protein: CAISEDRGSDTQYF.

The chain links TRBV4-1 to TRBJ1-1, with D possibly being TRBD1 (5 bases). Trimming stripped 3 bases from V and 5 bases from J, with 19 bases between. The germline gives CDR1 MGHRA, CDR2 YSYEKL. The CDR3 is made up of 16 amino acids. The CDR3 DNA is TGCGCCAGCAGCCACCTCTCAAACGGGGGTAGGACTGAAGCTTTCTTT. Protein product: CASSHLSNGGRTEAFF.

The chain links TRBV27 to TRBJ2-1; 13 positions agree with TRBD2. The CDR3 runs to 16 residues. J gave up 3 bases and V 5 bases, and 4 bases lay outside the gene matches. Germline V gives CDR1 MNHEY, CDR2 SMNVEV (reference sequence). The CDR3 DNA reads TGTGCCAGCAGTCCCCGGACTAGCGGGGGCTACAATGAGCAGTTCTTC. It specifies CASSPRTSGGYNEQFF.

Note on this clone: In the same sample, other DNA sequences code for this CDR3. The gene calls are TRBV11-1 and TRBJ2-5, with D unresolved. Trimming removed 3 bases at V and 4 bases at J, with 9 bases between. From germline, CDR1 is SGHAT and CDR2 FQDESV (reference sequence). The CDR3 covers 13 residues. In nucleotides, the CDR3 is TGTGCCAGCAGCTTGGGCGGCGGAGAGACCCAGTACTTC. This translates into CASSLGGGETQYF.

This clone was counted many times. The rearrangement joins TRBV11-1 to TRBJ2-1; D may correspond to TRBD1 or TRBD2 (5 bases each). The CDR3 has 16 amino acids. V dropped 0 bases and J dropped 4 bases, with 13 bases sitting between them. The germline gives CDR1 SGHAT, CDR2 FQDESV (reference sequence). The CDR3: CASSLAGERRYNEQFF. The CDR3 nucleotides read TGTGCCAGCAGCTTAGCGGGGGAGCGCCGATACAATGAGCAGTTCTTC.

This clone was recorded only once. This chain links TRBV5-1 with TRBJ1-4; TRBD1 agrees at 7 bases. CDR3 length: 22 amino acids. Germline CDR1 is SGHRS and CDR2 is YFSETQ. The J segment lost 2 bases and the V segment lost 4 bases, leaving 26 bases of the junction unmatched. CDR3 sequence reads: CASSPTNTRQGRIQSTNEKLFF. The CDR3, as DNA: TGCGCCAGCAGCCCAACAAACACTCGACAGGGTCGAATTCAGTCGACTAATGAAAAACTGTTTTTT.

This chain connects TRBV18 to TRBJ2-2; D might be TRBD2 (6 bases). This CDR3 has 16 amino acids. The germline V and J ends were trimmed by 3 bases and 10 bases, with 21 bases remaining between them. CDR1 is KGHSH and CDR2 is LQKENI in the germline V gene. The CDR3 loop is CASSPRAAGFPPELFF. The CDR3 nucleotides are TGTGCCAGCTCACCGAGGGCCGCGGGATTCCCCCCGGAGCTGTTTTTT.

This clone was detected only a few times. In nucleotides, the CDR3 is TGCGCCAGCAGCTTCCGGACGGACACCGGGGAGCTGTTTTTT. Translated, it gives CASSFRTDTGELFF. The rearrangement joins TRBV5-1 to TRBJ2-2, with D uncertain. From germline, CDR1 is SGHRS and CDR2 YFSETQ. This CDR3 contains 14 residues. Deletions cut 2 bases from V and 3 bases from J, with 8 bases between.

V gene TRBV6-4 combines with J gene TRBJ2-6; D unclear. The germline CDR1 and CDR2 sequences are MRHNA and SNTAGT. The CDR3 contains 15 residues. V dropped 3 bases and J dropped 0 bases, with 6 bases sitting between them. This CDR3 is CASSDGNSGANVLTF. CDR3 bases: TGTGCCAGCAGTGATGGCAACTCTGGGGCCAACGTCCTGACTTTC.

The chain recombines TRBV4-1 with TRBJ2-7; 9 nucleotides agree with TRBD1. CDR3 length: 14 amino acids. With V trimmed by 5 bases and J by 5 bases, 7 bases remained unmatched. CDR1 MGHRA and CDR2 YSYEKL come from the germline V gene. The CDR3 spells CASSSRDRDHEQYF. The CDR3 DNA follows: TGCGCCAGCAGCTCTCGGGACAGGGACCACGAGCAGTACTTC.

J is TRBJ1-2 and V is TRBV28; TRBD1 matches 9 bases. The germline gives CDR1 MDHEN, CDR2 SYDVKM. V lost 3 bases to trimming and J lost 4 bases; unmatched junction nucleotides: 3. The CDR3 sequence is 14 residues long. DNA for the CDR3: TGTGCCAGCAGTTTGACAGGGGGTTTCTATGGCTACACCTTC. The encoded protein is CASSLTGGFYGYTF.

V gene TRBV19 combines with J gene TRBJ1-3; no firm D call. CDR3 length equals 12 residues. Germline V gives CDR1 LNHDA, CDR2 SQIVND (reference sequence). Here the CDR3 reads CCAASSGNTIYF. The CDR3 DNA reads TGTTGCGCCGCTAGCTCTGGAAACACCATATATTTT.

V is TRBV19 and J is TRBJ1-3; no reliable D call. CDR3 length: 12 amino acids. The V and J ends lost 10 bases and 8 bases respectively, with 15 bases between them. Germline-derived CDR1 and CDR2 are LNHDA and SQIVND (reference sequence). CDR3 bases: TGTGCCACTCTTTCAATCGGCTACACCATATATTTT. Translation: CATLSIGYTIYF. Together with reference TRBV19 and TRBJ1-3, the CDR3 gives the full variable domain: DGGITQSPKYLFRKEGQNVTLSCEQNLNHDAMYWYRQDPGQGLRLIYYSQIVNDFQKGDIAEGYSVSREKKESFPLTVTSAQKNPTAFYLCATLSIGYTIYFGEGSWLTVV.

The gene calls are TRBV5-1 and TRBJ2-7; 7 bases are shared with TRBD2. The CDR3 spans 14 residues. Germline CDR1 is SGHRS and CDR2 is YFSETQ. The ends lost 2 bases at V and 2 bases at J; junction bases unmatched: 4. The CDR3 DNA is TGCGCCAGCAGCTTCGGGGGGACTGCCTACGAGCAGTACTTC. Its translation is CASSFGGTAYEQYF.

The rearrangement joins TRBV5-1 to TRBJ2-7; 8 bases align to TRBD2. The V gene end was trimmed by 1 base and the J gene end by 0 bases; junction bases not matched to a gene: 3. From germline, CDR1 is SGHRS and CDR2 YFSETQ. The CDR3 totals 15 residues. CDR3 DNA sequence: TGCGCCAGCAGCTTGACTAGCGGTAACTCCTACGAGCAGTACTTC. Its translation is CASSLTSGNSYEQYF.